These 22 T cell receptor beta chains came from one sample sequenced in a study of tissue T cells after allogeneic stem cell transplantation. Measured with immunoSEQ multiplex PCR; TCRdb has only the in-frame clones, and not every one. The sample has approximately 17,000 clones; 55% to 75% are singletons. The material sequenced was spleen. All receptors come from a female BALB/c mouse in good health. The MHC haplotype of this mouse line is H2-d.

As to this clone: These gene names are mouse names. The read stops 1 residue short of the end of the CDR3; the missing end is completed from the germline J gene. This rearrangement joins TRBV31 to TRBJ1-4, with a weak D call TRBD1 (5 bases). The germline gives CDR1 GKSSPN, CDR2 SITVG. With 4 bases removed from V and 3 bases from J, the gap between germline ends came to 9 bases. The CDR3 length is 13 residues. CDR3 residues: CAWMRGTNERLFF. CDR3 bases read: TGTGCCTGGATGAGGGGTACCAACGAAAGATTATTT.

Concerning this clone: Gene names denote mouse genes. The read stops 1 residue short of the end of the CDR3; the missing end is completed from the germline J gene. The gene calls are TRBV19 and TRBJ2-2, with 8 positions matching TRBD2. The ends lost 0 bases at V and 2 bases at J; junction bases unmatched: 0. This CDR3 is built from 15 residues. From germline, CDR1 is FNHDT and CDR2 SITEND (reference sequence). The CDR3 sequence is CASSIDWGNTGQLYF. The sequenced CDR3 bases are TGTGCCAGCAGTATAGACTGGGGGAACACCGGGCAGCTCTAC.

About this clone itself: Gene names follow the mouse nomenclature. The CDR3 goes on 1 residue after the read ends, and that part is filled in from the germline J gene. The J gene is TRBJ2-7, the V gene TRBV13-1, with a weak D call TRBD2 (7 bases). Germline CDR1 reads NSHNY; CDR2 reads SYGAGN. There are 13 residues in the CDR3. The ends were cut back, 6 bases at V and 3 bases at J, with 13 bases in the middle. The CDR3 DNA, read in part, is TGTGCCAGCATGGGAGGGGGGGTCTATGAACAGTAC. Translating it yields CASMGGGVYEQY. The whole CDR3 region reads CASMGGGVYEQYF.

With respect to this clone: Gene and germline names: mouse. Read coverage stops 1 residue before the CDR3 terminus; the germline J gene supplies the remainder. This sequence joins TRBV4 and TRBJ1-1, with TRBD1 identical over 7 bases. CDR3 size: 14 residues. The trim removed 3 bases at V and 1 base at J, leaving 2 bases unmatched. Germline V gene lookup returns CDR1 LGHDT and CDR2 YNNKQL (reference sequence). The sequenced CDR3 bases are TGTGCCAGCAGCTACCGGGACAGAAACACAGAAGTCTTC. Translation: CASSYRDRNTEVF. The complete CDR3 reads CASSYRDRNTEVFF.

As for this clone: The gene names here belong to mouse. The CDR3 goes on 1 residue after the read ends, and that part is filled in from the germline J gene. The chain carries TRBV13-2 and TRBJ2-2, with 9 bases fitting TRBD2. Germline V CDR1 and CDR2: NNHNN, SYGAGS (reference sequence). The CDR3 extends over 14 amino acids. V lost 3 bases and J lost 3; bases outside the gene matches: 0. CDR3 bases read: TGTGCCAGCGGTGGGACTGGGGACACCGGGCAGCTCTAC. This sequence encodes CASGGTGDTGQLY. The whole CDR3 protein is CASGGTGDTGQLYF.

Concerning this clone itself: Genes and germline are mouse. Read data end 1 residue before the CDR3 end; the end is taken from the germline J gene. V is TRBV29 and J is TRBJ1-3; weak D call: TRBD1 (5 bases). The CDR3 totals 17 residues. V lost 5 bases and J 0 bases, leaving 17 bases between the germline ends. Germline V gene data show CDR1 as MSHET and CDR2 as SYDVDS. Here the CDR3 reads CASSPPRTKNSGNTLYF. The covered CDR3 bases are TGTGCTAGCAGTCCCCCTCGGACAAAAAATTCTGGAAATACGCTCTAT.

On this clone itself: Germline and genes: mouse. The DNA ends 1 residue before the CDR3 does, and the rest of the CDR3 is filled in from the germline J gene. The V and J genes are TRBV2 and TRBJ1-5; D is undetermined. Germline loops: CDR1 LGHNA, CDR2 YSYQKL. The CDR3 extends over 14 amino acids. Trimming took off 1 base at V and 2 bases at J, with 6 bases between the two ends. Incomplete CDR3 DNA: TGTGCCAGCAGCCAAGTACAGTACAACCAGGCTCCGCTT. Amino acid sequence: CASSQVQYNQAPL. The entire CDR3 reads CASSQVQYNQAPLF.

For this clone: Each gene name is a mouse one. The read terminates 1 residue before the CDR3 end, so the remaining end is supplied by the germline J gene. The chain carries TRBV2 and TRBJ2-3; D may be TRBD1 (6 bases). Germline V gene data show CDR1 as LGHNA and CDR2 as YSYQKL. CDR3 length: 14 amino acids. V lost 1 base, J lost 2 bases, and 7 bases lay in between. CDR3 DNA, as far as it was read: TGTGCCAGCAGCCAAGGGACAGCTGCAGAAACGCTGTAT. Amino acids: CASSQGTAAETLY. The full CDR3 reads CASSQGTAAETLYF.

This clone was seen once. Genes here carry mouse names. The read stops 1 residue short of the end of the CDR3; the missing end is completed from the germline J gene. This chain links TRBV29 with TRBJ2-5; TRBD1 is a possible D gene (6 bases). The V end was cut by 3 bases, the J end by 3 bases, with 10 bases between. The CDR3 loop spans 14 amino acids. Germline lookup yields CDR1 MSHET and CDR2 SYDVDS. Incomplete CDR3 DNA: TGTGCTAGCAGTTTGAGGGGGAGACAAGACACCCAGTAC. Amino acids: CASSLRGRQDTQY. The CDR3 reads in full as CASSLRGRQDTQYF.

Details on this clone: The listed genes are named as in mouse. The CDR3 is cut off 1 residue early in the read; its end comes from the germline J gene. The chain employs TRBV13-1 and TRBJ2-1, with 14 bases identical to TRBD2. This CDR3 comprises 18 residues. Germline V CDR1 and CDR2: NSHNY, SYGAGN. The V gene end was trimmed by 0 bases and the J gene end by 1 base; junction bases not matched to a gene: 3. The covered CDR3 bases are TGTGCCAGCAGTGATGCAGGGACTGGGGGGGCGAACTATGCTGAGCAGTTC. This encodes CASSDAGTGGANYAEQF. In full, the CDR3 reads CASSDAGTGGANYAEQFF.

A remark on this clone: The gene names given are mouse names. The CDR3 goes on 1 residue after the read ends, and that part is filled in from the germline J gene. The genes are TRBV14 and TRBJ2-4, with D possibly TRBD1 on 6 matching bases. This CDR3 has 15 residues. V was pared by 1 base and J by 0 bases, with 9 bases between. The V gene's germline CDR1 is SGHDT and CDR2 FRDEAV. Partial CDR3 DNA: TGTGCCAGCAGTTTCCCTGACAGGAGTCAAAACACCTTGTAC. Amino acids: CASSFPDRSQNTLY. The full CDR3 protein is CASSFPDRSQNTLYF.

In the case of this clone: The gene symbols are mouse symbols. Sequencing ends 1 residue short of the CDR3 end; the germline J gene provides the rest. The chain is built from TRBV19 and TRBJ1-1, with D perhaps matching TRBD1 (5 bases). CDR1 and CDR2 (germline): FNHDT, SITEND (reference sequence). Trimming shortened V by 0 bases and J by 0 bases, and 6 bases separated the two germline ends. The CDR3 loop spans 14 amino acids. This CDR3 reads CASSIVGQNTEVFF. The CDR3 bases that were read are TGTGCCAGCAGTATAGTGGGACAGAACACAGAAGTCTTC.

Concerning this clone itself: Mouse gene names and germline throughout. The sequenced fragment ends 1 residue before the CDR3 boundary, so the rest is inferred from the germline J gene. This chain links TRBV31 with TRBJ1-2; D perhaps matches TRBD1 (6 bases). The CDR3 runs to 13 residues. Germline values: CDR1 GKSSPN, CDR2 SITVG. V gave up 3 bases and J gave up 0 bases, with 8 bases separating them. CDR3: CAWRQGSNSDYTF. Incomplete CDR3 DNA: TGTGCCTGGAGACAGGGCTCAAACTCCGACTACACC.

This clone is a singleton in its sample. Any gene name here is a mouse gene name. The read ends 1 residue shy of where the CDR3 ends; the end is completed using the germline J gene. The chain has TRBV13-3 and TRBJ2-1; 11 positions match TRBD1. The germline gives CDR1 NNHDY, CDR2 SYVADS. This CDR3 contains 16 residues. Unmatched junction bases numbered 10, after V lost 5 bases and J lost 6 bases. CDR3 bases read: TGTGCCAGCAGACCCCCGGGACAGGGGGACGGTGCTGAGCAGTTC. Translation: CASRPPGQGDGAEQF. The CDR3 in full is CASRPPGQGDGAEQFF.

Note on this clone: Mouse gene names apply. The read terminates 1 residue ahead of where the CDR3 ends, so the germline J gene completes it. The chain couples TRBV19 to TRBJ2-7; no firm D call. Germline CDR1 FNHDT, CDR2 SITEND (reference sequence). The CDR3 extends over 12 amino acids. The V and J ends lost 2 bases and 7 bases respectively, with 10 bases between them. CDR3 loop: CASSIRGGEQYF. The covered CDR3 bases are TGTGCCAGCAGTATTCGGGGAGGAGAACAGTAC.

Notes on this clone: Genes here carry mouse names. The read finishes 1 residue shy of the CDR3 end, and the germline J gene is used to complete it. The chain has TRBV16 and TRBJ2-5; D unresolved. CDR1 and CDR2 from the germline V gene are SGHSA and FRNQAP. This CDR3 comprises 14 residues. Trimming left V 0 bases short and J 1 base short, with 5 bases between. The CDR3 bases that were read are TGTGCAAGCAGCTTAGAAGGGTACCAAGACACCCAGTAC. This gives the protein CASSLEGYQDTQY. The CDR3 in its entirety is CASSLEGYQDTQYF.

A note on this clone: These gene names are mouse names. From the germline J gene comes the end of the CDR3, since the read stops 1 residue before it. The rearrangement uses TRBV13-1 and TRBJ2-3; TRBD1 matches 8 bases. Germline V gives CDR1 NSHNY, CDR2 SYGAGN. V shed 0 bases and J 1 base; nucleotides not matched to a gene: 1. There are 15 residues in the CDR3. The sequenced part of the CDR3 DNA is TGTGCCAGCAGTGATGCACAGGGGGGTGCAGAAACGCTGTAT. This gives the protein CASSDAQGGAETLY. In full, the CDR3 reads CASSDAQGGAETLYF.

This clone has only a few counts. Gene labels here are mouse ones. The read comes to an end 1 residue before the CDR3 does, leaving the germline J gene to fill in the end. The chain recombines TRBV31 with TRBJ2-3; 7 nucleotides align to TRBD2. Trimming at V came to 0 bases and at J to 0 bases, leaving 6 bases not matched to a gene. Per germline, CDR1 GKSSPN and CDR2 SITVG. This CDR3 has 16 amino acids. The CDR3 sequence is CAWSLALGSSAETLYF. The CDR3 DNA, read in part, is TGTGCCTGGAGTCTAGCACTGGGGTCTAGTGCAGAAACGCTGTAT. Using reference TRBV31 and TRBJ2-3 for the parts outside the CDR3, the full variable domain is AQTIHQWPVAEIKAVGSPLSLGCTIKGKSSPNLYWYWQATGGTLQQLFYSITVGQVESVVQLNLSASRPKDDQFILSTEKLLLSHSGFYLCAWSLALGSSAETLYFGSGTRLTVL.

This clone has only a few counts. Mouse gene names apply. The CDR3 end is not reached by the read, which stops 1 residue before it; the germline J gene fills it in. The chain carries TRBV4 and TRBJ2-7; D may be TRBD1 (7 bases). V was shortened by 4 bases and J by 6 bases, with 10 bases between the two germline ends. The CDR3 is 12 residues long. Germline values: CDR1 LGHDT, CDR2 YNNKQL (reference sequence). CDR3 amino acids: CASSSQGGEQYF. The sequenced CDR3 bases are TGTGCCAGCAGCTCCCAGGGGGGTGAACAGTAC.

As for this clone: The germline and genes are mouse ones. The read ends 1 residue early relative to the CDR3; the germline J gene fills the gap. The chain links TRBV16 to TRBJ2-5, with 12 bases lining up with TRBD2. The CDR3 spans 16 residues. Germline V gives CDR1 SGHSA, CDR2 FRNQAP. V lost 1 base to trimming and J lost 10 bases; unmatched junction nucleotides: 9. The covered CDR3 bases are TGTGCAAGCAGCTTAGCCTCCGGGACTGGGGGGCCCCCCCAGTAC. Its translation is CASSLASGTGGPPQY. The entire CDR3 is CASSLASGTGGPPQYF.

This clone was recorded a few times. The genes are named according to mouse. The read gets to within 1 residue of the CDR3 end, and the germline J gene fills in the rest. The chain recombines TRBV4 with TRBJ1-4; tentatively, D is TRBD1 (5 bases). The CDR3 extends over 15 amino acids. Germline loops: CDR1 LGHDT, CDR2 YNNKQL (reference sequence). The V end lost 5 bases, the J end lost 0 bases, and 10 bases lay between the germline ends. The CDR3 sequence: CASSPRQISNERLFF. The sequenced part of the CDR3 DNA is TGTGCCAGCAGCCCCCGACAGATTTCCAACGAAAGATTATTT.

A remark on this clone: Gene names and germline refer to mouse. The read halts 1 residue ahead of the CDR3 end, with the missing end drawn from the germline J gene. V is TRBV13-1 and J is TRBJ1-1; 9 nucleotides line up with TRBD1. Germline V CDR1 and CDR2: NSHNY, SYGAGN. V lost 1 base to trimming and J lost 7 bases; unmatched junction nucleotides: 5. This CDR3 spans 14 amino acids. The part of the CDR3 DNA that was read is TGTGCCAGCAGTGATTCCGGGACAGGGAAAGAAGTCTTC. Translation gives CASSDSGTGKEVF. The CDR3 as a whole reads CASSDSGTGKEVFF.